The clone carrying this T cell receptor beta chain was seen ten or more times. Its target is not known. The TCRbeta library incorporated unique molecular identifiers. TCRdb reprocessed the PCR reads with MiXCR, giving one entry per CDR3 protein. The table records about 300,000 distinct CDR3 sequences, over 9% of them present only once. The CDR3 extends over 17 amino acids. Germline V CDR1 and CDR2: LGHNA, YNFKEQ. Trimming took 6 bases from V and 4 from J; bases not matched to a gene: 10. The data stem from a study of T-cell reconstitution after alpha-beta-depleted transplantation in children. Notes on the study in general: It was surviving recipient T cells and thymic progenitors that gave some patients high TCRbeta diversity at day 60. The main origin of T-cell counts and diversity one year after transplant was newly produced T cells. In patients about two months after transplant, alpha-beta T cells reportedly arose from several hundred expanded graft clones.

The origin of this receptor is a boy in the first two years of life with acute myeloid leukemia, due to receive a stem cell transplant. The specimen was PBMCs, collected before TCRalphabeta/CD19-depleted stem cell transplant. V is TRBV4-2 and J is TRBJ2-2, with TRBD1 identical over 11 bases. The CDR3 loop is CASSPQSGTGGTGELFF. CDR3 in DNA: TGTGCCAGCAGTCCTCAATCCGGGACAGGGGGCACCGGGGAGCTGTTTTTT.